This T cell receptor beta chain was profiled in a study of PD-L1 blockade in urothelial cancer. The wider study: Blood samples had a median of approximately 150,000 T cells, roughly 83,000 unique TCRs, and clonality roughly 0.088.

The time point denotes: pretreatment peripheral blood. Trimming stripped 5 bases from V and 8 bases from J, with 12 bases between. This CDR3 region has 12 residues. Looked up from germline, CDR1 is SGHAT and CDR2 is FQDESV (reference sequence). Here immunoSEQ multiplex PCR was the method, and the copy in TCRdb shows in-frame clones only, minus some. The profile shows 70,000 to 95,000 clones, 80% to 85% of them singletons. Whole-study findings and limits: Those with durable benefit had larger increases in tumor-associated blood clones at 3 weeks.

Points on this clone: Its target is unknown.

The TCR was taken from a man aged 55 to 70 with urothelial cancer. The chain is built from TRBV11-1 and TRBJ2-5, with D possibly being TRBD2 (5 bases). Material: PBMCs, obtained around atezolizumab (anti-PD-L1) treatment. The CDR3 is CASSPQAGTQYF. For the CDR3, the DNA is TGTGCCAGCAGCCCGCAGGCGGGTACCCAGTACTTC.